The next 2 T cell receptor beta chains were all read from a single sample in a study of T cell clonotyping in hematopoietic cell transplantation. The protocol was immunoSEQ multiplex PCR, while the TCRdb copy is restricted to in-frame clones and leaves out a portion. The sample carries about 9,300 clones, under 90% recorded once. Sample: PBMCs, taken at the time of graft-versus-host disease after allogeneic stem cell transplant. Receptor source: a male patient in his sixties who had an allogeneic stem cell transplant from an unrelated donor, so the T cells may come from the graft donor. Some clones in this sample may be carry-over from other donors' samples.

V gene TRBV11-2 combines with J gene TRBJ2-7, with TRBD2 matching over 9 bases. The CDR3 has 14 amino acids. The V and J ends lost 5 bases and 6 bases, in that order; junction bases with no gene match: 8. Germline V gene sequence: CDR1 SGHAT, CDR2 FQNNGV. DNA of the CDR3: TGTGCCAGCAGCGCTGCTGGGACTAGCAGCGAGCAGTACTTC. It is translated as CASSAAGTSSEQYF.

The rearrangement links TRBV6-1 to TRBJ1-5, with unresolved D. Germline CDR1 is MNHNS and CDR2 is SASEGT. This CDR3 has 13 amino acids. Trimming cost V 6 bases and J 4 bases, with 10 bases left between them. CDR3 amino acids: CASSGRENQPQHF. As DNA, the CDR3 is TGTGCCAGCAGCGGCCGTGAGAATCAGCCCCAGCATTTT.